Following are 4 T cell receptor beta chains from one sample sequenced in a study of cytomegalovirus exposure and HLA in healthy donors. Researchers ran the PCR with 60 Vbeta and 13 Jbeta primers. Profiling relied on immunoSEQ multiplex PCR, and the TCRdb table lists in-frame clones only, not all of them. Here the sample table reports approximately 110,000 clones. Sequenced material: PBMCs. The receptor source for this set is a young man in good health and CMV-seronegative.

The chain recombines TRBV4-1 with TRBJ2-1; the match to TRBD2 covers 7 bases. V shed 3 bases and J 0 bases; nucleotides not matched to a gene: 5. CDR1 and CDR2 from the germline V gene are MGHRA and YSYEKL. The CDR3 runs 16 residues. The DNA for the CDR3 is TGCGCCAGCAGCCAGAGCGTAGCGGGCTCCTACAATGAGCAGTTCTTC. Protein: CASSQSVAGSYNEQFF.

The chain combines TRBV28 with TRBJ2-2; D gene ambiguous. Trimming took 2 bases from V and 5 from J, leaving 6 bases between them. Germline lookup yields CDR1 MDHEN and CDR2 SYDVKM. The CDR3 loop spans 13 amino acids. CDR3 nucleotides: TGTGCCAGCAGTTTAGTCCGGACCGGGGAGCTGTTTTTT. It translates to CASSLVRTGELFF.

The rearrangement joins TRBV30 to TRBJ2-2; the match to TRBD1 covers 10 bases. CDR3 length equals 17 residues. The germline CDR1 and CDR2 sequences are GTSNPN and SVGIG (reference sequence). The V gene end was trimmed by 0 bases and the J gene end by 2 bases; junction bases not matched to a gene: 6. The CDR3 sequence is CAWSVWTGGDNTGELFF. CDR3 bases: TGTGCCTGGAGTGTATGGACAGGGGGAGATAACACCGGGGAGCTGTTTTTT.

The chain links TRBV7-7 to TRBJ2-5; 12 bases match TRBD2. The length of the CDR3 is 15 residues. Germline values: CDR1 SSHAT, CDR2 FNYEAQ (reference sequence). J was trimmed by 5 bases and V by 5 bases; bases with no gene match: 6. The CDR3 DNA reads TGTGCCAGCAGCCCGACTAGCGGGAGCCGGGAGACCCAGTACTTC. Translated, it gives CASSPTSGSRETQYF.